The present T cell receptor beta chain was sequenced within a study of blood T cells in healthy people across ages. Through a sample-barcoded 5' primer and a J-beta primer mix, a second PCR was run for about 7 to 12 cycles. The yield of each sample was at least 2.5 million CDR3-containing paired-end reads. In TCRdb, the 5' RACE reads were re-called with MiXCR into one record per CDR3 protein. Among about 1.8 million distinct CDR3 sequences listed, 40% to 55% were seen once. The germline gives CDR1 MNHEY, CDR2 SVGAGI. Between the trimmed V and J ends, which lost 0 bases and 0 bases, there was a span of 10 bases. This CDR3 region has 16 residues.

This sequence joins TRBV6-5 and TRBJ2-3; D tentatively fits TRBD1 or TRBD2 (6 bases each). The clonotype comes from a woman in her thirties or forties in good health. Sequences were obtained from blood. CDR3 sequence (DNA): TGTGCCAGCAGTTACTCTCGGGGGCTGAGCACAGATACGCAGTATTTT. Its protein product is CASSYSRGLSTDTQYF.